This T cell receptor (beta chain) was captured by sequencing in a study of metastatic and nonmetastatic thyroid tumors. As for the study in general: Where malignant and benign thyroid patients were concerned, repertoires were compared across blood and tumor or nodule tissue. Findings of the study overall: Malignant thyroid tumors reportedly exceeded benign nodules significantly in TCR beta diversity, with the difference appearing in blood and tumor.

This clone was picked up many times. Its antigen remains unidentified. This CDR3 has 16 amino acids. Unmatched junction bases numbered 7, after V lost 0 bases and J lost 4 bases. Germline CDR1 is KGHSH and CDR2 is LQKENI. No patient received treatment before thyroid surgery. As originally analysed: To classify distant metastasis in papillary thyroid cancer, a model was built from CDR3 differences across clinicopathological groups. TCRdb re-clonotyped the PCR reads via MiXCR. The V and J calls were not made by the authors but by TCRdb's processing. The sample lists some 40,000 clones; approximately 19% were seen once.

This receptor was obtained from a female donor with papillary thyroid cancer or a benign thyroid nodule (not recorded which). Some clones in this sample may be carry-over from other donors' samples. This chain uses TRBV18 with TRBJ2-5, with 8 nucleotides matching TRBD2. Sample: blood. The CDR3 reads CASSPPTAGVAETQYF. The DNA for the CDR3 is TGTGCCAGCTCACCACCGACAGCGGGAGTTGCAGAGACCCAGTACTTC.